Given below is one T cell receptor (beta chain) in context. Its cognate antigen is unknown. The sample carries other DNA sequences with the same CDR3. Profiled with immunoSEQ multiplex PCR; TCRdb holds only in-frame clones, not every one. The repertoire has approximately 5,000 clones, approximately 85% of them found once; the top ten carry around 2.3%. The germline V gene has CDR1 SGHTA and CDR2 FQGTGA. The CDR3 spans 14 residues. Trimming at V came to 2 bases and at J to 5 bases, leaving 5 bases not matched to a gene. This sample is part of a study of immune evolution from preneoplasia to lung adenocarcinoma. Histologic diagnosis was independently verified by two lung pathologists. Whole-study results and caveats: Highest clonality occurred in KRAS-mutant, not EGFR-mutant or double wild-type, nodules.

The chain joins TRBV7-3 to TRBJ2-7; 8 bases are shared with TRBD2. The sequencing sample was made of FFPE atypical adenomatous hyperplasia tissue from the lung. The sample's subset: atypical adenomatous hyperplasia (AAH), lung preneoplasia. The receptor was derived from a person aged 65 to 79 with lung adenocarcinoma. The CDR3 region has the DNA TGTGCCAGCAGCTTAGCGGGGGGTCTCGACGAGCAGTACTTC. Protein: CASSLAGGLDEQYF.